The 26 T cell receptor beta chains below all came from one sample that was sequenced in a study of response to subunit inactivated influenza vaccine. Via MiXCR, TCRdb re-called the RT-PCR reads, giving one row per CDR3 protein. The table lists roughly 630,000 distinct CDR3 sequences, 14% of them singletons, with 7.6% in the top ten. The sequences come from PBMCs from blood, collected around 14 days before vaccination. These receptors came from a man in his fifties or sixties who received an inactivated influenza vaccine.

The chain has TRBV5-1 and TRBJ2-3, with TRBD1 as a possible D gene (5 bases). V lost 2 bases to trimming and J lost 1 base, with 14 bases between them. Germline CDR1 SGHRS, CDR2 YFSETQ. The length of the CDR3 is 16 residues. CDR3 loop: CASSLPDTAGTDTQYF. The CDR3 DNA sequence: TGCGCCAGCAGCTTACCGGACACCGCGGGCACAGATACGCAGTATTTT.

This clonotype was detected many times. This chain uses TRBV9 with TRBJ2-5; 8 bases line up with TRBD2. The CDR3 consists of 16 residues. V shed 0 bases and J 3 bases; nucleotides not matched to a gene: 7. Looked up from germline, CDR1 is SGDLS and CDR2 is YYNGEE. The DNA for the CDR3 is TGTGCCAGCAGCGTAGCTTATTCCGGGGGGGAAGAGACCCAGTACTTC. Amino acid sequence: CASSVAYSGGEETQYF.

This clonotype was seen more than once but under ten times. This sequence joins TRBV11-3 and TRBJ1-1, with D possibly matching TRBD1 (6 bases). Germline V gene lookup returns CDR1 SGHNT and CDR2 YENEEA. V gave up 0 bases and J gave up 5 bases, with 10 bases separating them. This CDR3 has 14 residues. The DNA for the CDR3 is TGTGCCAGCAGCTTAGATCCCAGGGGAACTGAAGCTTTCTTT. It encodes CASSLDPRGTEAFF.

V and J are TRBV14 and TRBJ2-7; D unresolved. The CDR3 totals 14 residues. The germline V and J ends were trimmed by 0 bases and 3 bases, with 9 bases remaining between them. Germline V gene lookup returns CDR1 SGHDN and CDR2 FVKESK. DNA for the CDR3: TGTGCCAGCAGCCAAGATGGTTGGGGCTACGAGCAGTACTTC. It is translated as CASSQDGWGYEQYF.

This clonotype was detected many times. The chain joins TRBV7-2 to TRBJ2-5; TRBD2 might be the D (5 bases). Germline values: CDR1 SGHTA, CDR2 FQGNSA. The V end lost 1 base, the J end lost 6 bases, and 6 bases lay between the germline ends. The CDR3 has 12 amino acids. The CDR3 coding sequence is TGTGCCAGCAGCTTAGAGCGGCAGACCCAGTACTTC. Protein: CASSLERQTQYF.

This clonotype was found a few times. The V and J genes are TRBV5-1 and TRBJ2-5, with D uncertain. Trimming took off 1 base at V and 0 bases at J, with 7 bases between the two ends. Germline V gene data show CDR1 as SGHRS and CDR2 as YFSETQ. The CDR3 runs to 14 residues. The CDR3 reads CASSLYRNQETQYF. The CDR3 bases are TGCGCCAGCAGCTTGTATAGGAACCAAGAGACCCAGTACTTC. The variable domain in full, completed from reference TRBV5-1 and TRBJ2-5, reads KAGVTQTPRYLIKTRGQQVTLSCSPISGHRSVSWYQQTPGQGLQFLFEYFSETQRNKGNFPGRFSGRQFSNSRSEMNVSTLELGDSALYLCASSLYRNQETQYFGPGTRLLVL.

The chain combines TRBV3-1 with TRBJ2-3; TRBD2 might be the D (6 bases). V lost 4 bases and J 7 bases, leaving 12 bases between the germline ends. Germline CDR1 reads LGHDT; CDR2 reads YNNKEL (reference sequence). CDR3 length equals 13 residues. CDR3 sequence reads: CASSLAGGNTQYF. CDR3 DNA sequence: TGTGCCAGCAGCCTCGCCGGGGGTAATACGCAGTATTTT.

The chain couples TRBV5-6 to TRBJ1-1; D ambiguous. This CDR3 spans 13 amino acids. V shed 4 bases and J shed 11 bases, with 18 bases lying between them. The germline gives CDR1 SGHDT, CDR2 YYEEEE. The CDR3 loop reads CASSRTGPSRAFF. Written as DNA, the CDR3 is TGTGCCAGCAGCCGGACCGGACCCAGTCGGGCTTTCTTT.

In this sample, this clonotype turned up many times. This CDR3 reads CASSLLSTLSTQYF. The DNA of the CDR3 is TGTGCCAGCAGTTTACTCAGCACCCTAAGTACGCAGTATTTT. The rearrangement joins TRBV12-3 or TRBV12-4 to TRBJ2-3, with D unresolved. V lost 2 bases and J lost 8, with 14 bases in between. This CDR3 region has 14 residues.

This clonotype has more than one count but fewer than ten. V is TRBV18 and J is TRBJ2-3; D is perhaps TRBD1 (6 bases). In germline, CDR1 is KGHSH, CDR2 LQKENI. The CDR3 consists of 14 residues. The V and J ends lost 6 bases and 5 bases respectively, with 15 bases between them. CDR3 nucleotides: TGTGCCAGCTCCGGGACAAGCCCCCAAGATACGCAGTATTTT. Translated, it gives CASSGTSPQDTQYF.

This clonotype turned up a few times. The chain employs TRBV6-2 or TRBV6-3 and TRBJ2-3; TRBD2 aligns across 8 bases. The CDR3 covers 15 residues. Germline V gene data show CDR1 as MNHEY and CDR2 as SVGEGT. The J segment lost 6 bases and the V segment lost 2 bases, leaving 7 bases of the junction unmatched. The DNA for the CDR3 is TGTGCCAGCAGTTACATTGGCGGGAGGTCGGATACGCAGTATTTT. This gives the protein CASSYIGGRSDTQYF.

Notes on this clonotype: Its ends do not fully match the called genes, so a read error is possible. The chain is built from TRBV5-1 and TRBJ2-1, with 15 nucleotides matching TRBD2. The V gene's germline CDR1 is SGHRS and CDR2 YFSETQ. CDR3 length: 17 residues. The chain's CDR3 is CASSLGGLAGGHNEQFF. CDR3 DNA sequence: TGCGCCAGCAGTTTGGGGGGACTAGCGGGAGGTCACAATGAGCAGTTCTTC.

This chain joins TRBV12-3 or TRBV12-4 and TRBJ1-1, with D possibly being TRBD1 (5 bases). The CDR3 covers 14 residues. V was clipped by 6 bases and J by 0 bases, with 11 bases between them. DNA for the CDR3: TGTGCCAGCAGCCACCCGACAGTGAACACTGAAGCTTTCTTT. Residues: CASSHPTVNTEAFF.

The chain is built from TRBV6-1 and TRBJ2-1, with D possibly being TRBD1 (6 bases). Germline V lookup: CDR1 MNHNS, CDR2 SASEGT. CDR3 length equals 15 residues. Trimming removed 6 bases from V and 5 bases from J, with 17 bases in between. CDR3 sequence (DNA): TGTGCCAGCAGCGAGCCGGGACACACTAACAATGAGCAGTTCTTC. It encodes CASSEPGHTNNEQFF.

V gene TRBV7-2 combines with J gene TRBJ2-1; 8 bases are a match to TRBD2. The CDR3 has 15 residues. V gave up 3 bases and J gave up 10 bases; unmatched junction bases: 11. CDR1 and CDR2 from the germline V gene are SGHTA and FQGNSA. The CDR3 DNA reads as TGTGCCAGCAGCTTTGGCTCGGGGGGGGGTTTAGAGCAGTTCTTC. Its protein product is CASSFGSGGGLEQFF.

The rearrangement uses TRBV27 and TRBJ2-1, with D unresolved. The CDR3 runs to 14 residues. Trimming removed 4 bases from V and 8 bases from J, with 15 bases in between. Germline CDR1 reads MNHEY; CDR2 reads SMNVEV (reference sequence). CDR3 residues: CASSSHRGWYEQFF. DNA of the CDR3: TGTGCCAGCAGTTCCCATCGAGGATGGTATGAGCAGTTCTTC.

This clonotype was found many times. The J gene is TRBJ2-5, the V gene TRBV2; 7 bases are a match to TRBD1. From germline, CDR1 is SNHLY and CDR2 FYNNEI. The V and J ends lost 7 bases and 5 bases, in that order; junction bases with no gene match: 13. This CDR3 spans 15 amino acids. CDR3 sequence reads: CASTPPSGRGETQYF. CDR3 nucleotides: TGTGCCAGCACACCCCCCTCTGGCAGGGGGGAGACCCAGTACTTC.

This clonotype was counted many times. The V call is TRBV29-1, the J call TRBJ2-1; TRBD2 matches at 11 bases. CDR3 size: 15 residues. Germline CDR1 and CDR2: SQVTM and ANQGSEA. Trimming at V came to 6 bases and at J to 9 bases, leaving 13 bases not matched to a gene. The CDR3 DNA follows: TGCAGCGTCAGACCAATAGCGGGAGGGGATAGTGAGCAGTTCTTC. Protein: CSVRPIAGGDSEQFF.

The chain links TRBV6-2 or TRBV6-3 to TRBJ2-1, with 7 bases matching TRBD2. Losses at the gene ends were 10 bases for V and 8 bases for J; bases not matched to a gene: 11. The V gene's germline CDR1 is MNHEY and CDR2 SVGEGT. CDR3 length: 13 residues. CDR3 sequence reads: CATYGLAEDEQFF. CDR3 DNA sequence: TGTGCCACCTACGGGCTAGCGGAAGATGAGCAGTTCTTC.

This clonotype was seen more than once but under ten times. The V gene is TRBV11-1, the J gene TRBJ1-1, with no clear D. The CDR3 loop spans 14 amino acids. The germline CDR1 and CDR2 sequences are SGHAT and FQDESV (reference sequence). V was clipped by 5 bases and J by 1 base, with 11 bases between them. The CDR3 reads CASSSSGGNTEAFF. The CDR3 nucleotides read TGTGCCAGCAGCAGTTCGGGTGGGAACACTGAAGCTTTCTTT.

This chain joins TRBV6-5 and TRBJ2-2; possibly TRBD1 for D (7 bases). Per germline, CDR1 MNHEY and CDR2 SVGAGI. There are 18 residues in the CDR3. V was pared by 2 bases and J by 6 bases, with 22 bases between. The chain's CDR3 is CASSYRVQGRSESGELFF. CDR3 DNA: TGTGCCAGCAGTTACCGGGTACAGGGGAGGAGCGAGTCCGGGGAGCTGTTTTTT.

The V and J genes are TRBV6-1 and TRBJ2-5; TRBD1 is a possible D gene (6 bases). The CDR3 covers 14 residues. Trimming cost V 6 bases and J 5 bases, with 16 bases left between them. Germline values: CDR1 MNHNS, CDR2 SASEGT. The CDR3 nucleotides read TGTGCCAGCAGCGTTGGACAGTCCGGTGAGACCCAGTACTTC. Translating it yields CASSVGQSGETQYF.

This clonotype was picked up many times. The V call is TRBV5-1, the J call TRBJ2-1; tentatively, D is TRBD1 (6 bases). V lost 4 bases to trimming and J lost 4 bases, with 15 bases between them. The germline V gene has CDR1 SGHRS and CDR2 YFSETQ. The CDR3 is 15 amino acids. Here the CDR3 reads CASSPTGFQYNEQFF. In DNA, the CDR3 is TGCGCCAGCAGCCCTACAGGGTTCCAATACAATGAGCAGTTCTTC.

This clonotype turned up a few times. A much bigger clone sits one base away, suggesting this may be a read error. The chain employs TRBV29-1 and TRBJ1-1, with a weak D call TRBD1 (6 bases). The V and J ends lost 4 bases and 0 bases respectively, with 6 bases between them. The CDR3 loop spans 12 amino acids. Germline CDR1 SQVTM, CDR2 ANQGSEA. The CDR3 region is CSVGQVNTEAFF. DNA of the CDR3: TGCAGCGTTGGACAGGTGAACACTGAAGCTTTCTTT.

This chain links TRBV2 with TRBJ2-7; no definite D call. The CDR3 length is 12 residues. Germline CDR1 SNHLY, CDR2 FYNNEI. V was clipped by 4 bases and J by 7 bases, with 11 bases between them. CDR3: CASSARPGEQYF. The DNA of the CDR3 is TGTGCCAGCAGTGCTCGCCCCGGTGAGCAGTACTTC.

The chain links TRBV7-3 to TRBJ2-1; TRBD2 matches at 14 bases. Germline V CDR1 and CDR2: SGHTA, FQGTGA. The CDR3 spans 15 residues. V lost 8 bases to trimming and J lost 9 bases; unmatched junction nucleotides: 9. CDR3 protein: CASGPTSGRAGEQFF. The CDR3 DNA is TGTGCCAGCGGACCGACTAGCGGGAGGGCCGGTGAGCAGTTCTTC.